A single sample is the source of the 21 T cell receptor beta chains below, sequenced in a study of T cell repertoires in cytomegalovirus infection. MiXCR, run by TCRdb on the reads, gives a single entry per CDR3 protein. The sample holds some 590,000 distinct CDR3 sequences, roughly 43% seen once. Their antigens are not known. The sequenced sample was cultured PBMCs, obtained from culture after CMV antigen stimulation. The source of these receptors is a human donor in good health (CMV status not recorded). Some clones in this sample may be carry-over from other donors' samples.

The chain is built from TRBV6-6 and TRBJ2-7; a weak D match, TRBD2 (5 bases). The CDR3 has 17 residues. Per germline, CDR1 MNHNY and CDR2 SVGAGI (reference sequence). The germline V and J ends were trimmed by 3 bases and 6 bases, with 24 bases remaining between them. The chain's CDR3 is CASSYEGWAAGLSEQYF. As DNA, the CDR3 is TGTGCCAGCAGTTATGAGGGTTGGGCGGCAGGCCTTAGCGAGCAGTACTTC.

This chain links TRBV19 with TRBJ1-2, with D possibly being TRBD1 (5 bases). The CDR3 loop spans 13 amino acids. Germline V lookup: CDR1 LNHDA, CDR2 SQIVND (reference sequence). V was trimmed by 7 bases and J by 2 bases, leaving 11 bases between them. The CDR3 DNA is TGTGCCAGTATGATTCGGGGCAACTATGGCTACACCTTC. Translating gives CASMIRGNYGYTF.

This clonotype was counted ten times or more. CDR3 sequence: CASSSRDSAGETQYF. The CDR3 DNA sequence: TGTGCCAGCAGCTCTCGGGACAGCGCAGGGGAGACCCAGTACTTC. V usage is TRBV7-2 and J usage is TRBJ2-5; the match to TRBD1 covers 7 bases. The V and J ends lost 4 bases and 5 bases, in that order; junction bases with no gene match: 10. CDR3 length equals 15 residues. CDR1 SGHTA and CDR2 FQGNSA come from the germline V gene.

The chain joins TRBV5-1 to TRBJ2-1; a weak D match, TRBD2 (5 bases). V dropped 3 bases and J dropped 0 bases, with 10 bases sitting between them. The CDR3 contains 15 residues. Germline lookup yields CDR1 SGHRS and CDR2 YFSETQ. DNA for the CDR3: TGCGCCAGCAGCTGGACTGGTGGCTCCTACAATGAGCAGTTCTTC. Its protein product is CASSWTGGSYNEQFF.

The V call is TRBV6-6, the J call TRBJ2-1, with 8 bases aligning to TRBD2. CDR1 and CDR2 (germline): MNHNY, SVGAGI (reference sequence). V dropped 5 bases and J dropped 3; count of bases not matched to a gene: 21. The CDR3 has 20 amino acids. CDR3 region: CASSKGPGAGGHSYYNEQFF. CDR3 sequence (DNA): TGTGCCAGCAGTAAGGGGCCAGGGGCGGGAGGCCACTCTTACTACAATGAGCAGTTCTTC.

The V call is TRBV7-9, the J call TRBJ1-5, with 7 bases fitting TRBD1. The germline gives CDR1 SEHNR, CDR2 FQNEAQ (reference sequence). Trimming at V came to 5 bases and at J to 11 bases, leaving 12 bases not matched to a gene. The CDR3 runs 14 residues. CDR3 DNA: TGTGCCAGCAGCGTCTCGGGACAGCCCCTGGCCCAGCATTTT. Protein sequence: CASSVSGQPLAQHF.

Concerning this clonotype: An end of the junction differs from the germline gene, which may be a read error. V and J are TRBV20-1 and TRBJ2-1; no definite D call. CDR1 is DFQATT and CDR2 is SNEGSKA in the germline V gene (reference sequence). The CDR3 spans 13 residues. CDR3 DNA sequence: TGCAGTGCTCTCGCTACGGGTACTGCGAGTTGCCCCTTC. Amino acid sequence: CSALATGTASCPF.

This rearrangement joins TRBV7-2 to TRBJ2-5; D unclear. Germline V lookup: CDR1 SGHTA, CDR2 FQGNSA. This CDR3 contains 13 residues. Trimming stripped 1 base from V and 2 bases from J, with 5 bases between. CDR3 DNA sequence: TGTGCCAGCAGCTTAGAGTTGCAAGAGACCCAGTACTTC. This translates into CASSLELQETQYF.

The chain couples TRBV5-1 to TRBJ2-7; the match to TRBD2 covers 11 bases. The V gene end was trimmed by 0 bases and the J gene end by 5 bases; junction bases not matched to a gene: 7. The CDR3 sequence is 16 residues long. Looked up from germline, CDR1 is SGHRS and CDR2 is YFSETQ. In DNA, the CDR3 is TGCGCCAGCAGCTTGGCCCAAACTAGCGGGAGCCACGAGCAGTACTTC. It yields the protein CASSLAQTSGSHEQYF.

The CDR3 region is CASSLVASGFAYNEQFF. In DNA, the CDR3 is TGTGCCAGCAGCTTAGTGGCTAGCGGGTTCGCCTACAATGAGCAGTTCTTC. The chain is built from TRBV7-8 and TRBJ2-1; TRBD2 aligns across 8 bases. V trimming: 1 base; J trimming: 2 bases; junction bases outside the gene matches: 7. CDR3 length equals 17 residues. The V gene's germline CDR1 is SGHVS and CDR2 FQNEAQ.

The chain links TRBV7-9 to TRBJ2-7; D is perhaps TRBD1 or TRBD2 (5 bases each). The germline gives CDR1 SEHNR, CDR2 FQNEAQ (reference sequence). The CDR3 spans 13 residues. Trimming cost V 5 bases and J 2 bases, with 10 bases left between them. Here the CDR3 reads CASSRDGPYEQYF. The CDR3 coding sequence is TGTGCCAGCAGCCGGGACGGCCCCTACGAGCAGTACTTC.

The count of this clonotype is one. The rearrangement links TRBV20-1 to TRBJ2-7, with TRBD1 matching over 7 bases. CDR3 length: 12 residues. CDR1 is DFQATT, CDR2 SNEGSKA, per germline (reference sequence). In DNA, the CDR3 is TGCAGCGCAAGAGGGGGCACCTACGAGCAGTACTTC. This encodes CSARGGTYEQYF.

This clonotype was found a few times. The J gene is TRBJ2-3, the V gene TRBV7-2; 14 nucleotides agree with TRBD2. CDR1 is SGHTA, CDR2 FQGNSA, per germline. The V segment lost 6 bases and the J segment 8 bases; nucleotides outside the gene matches: 4. CDR3 size: 14 residues. CDR3 DNA sequence: TGTGCCAGCAGGACTAGCGGGGGGGCGAGTACGCAGTATTTT. Protein sequence: CASRTSGGASTQYF.

This clonotype came up a few times. V usage is TRBV7-2 and J usage is TRBJ2-1; unclear D gene. Germline V CDR1 and CDR2: SGHTA, FQGNSA. The CDR3 is made up of 15 amino acids. V was trimmed by 5 bases and J by 3 bases, leaving 14 bases between them. The CDR3 sequence: CASSPSGPVYNEQFF. Written as DNA, the CDR3 is TGTGCCAGCAGCCCTAGTGGGCCCGTCTACAATGAGCAGTTCTTC.

This chain uses TRBV20-1 with TRBJ2-7; 7 bases align to TRBD1. CDR1 is DFQATT and CDR2 is SNEGSKA in the germline V gene (reference sequence). CDR3 length equals 15 residues. V dropped 5 bases and J dropped 5; count of bases not matched to a gene: 15. CDR3 protein: CSAGVTGAPSHEQYF. The CDR3, as DNA: TGCAGTGCTGGGGTCACAGGGGCCCCCTCGCACGAGCAGTACTTC.

In this sample, this clonotype turned up many times. The rearrangement joins TRBV7-9 to TRBJ2-5, with D uncertain. V was trimmed by 1 base and J by 3 bases, leaving 3 bases between them. The CDR3 consists of 12 residues. Per the germline V gene, CDR1 is SEHNR and CDR2 is FQNEAQ (reference sequence). The CDR3 loop reads CASSLGKETQYF. In DNA, the CDR3 is TGTGCCAGCAGCTTAGGAAAAGAGACCCAGTACTTC.

The chain is built from TRBV6-5 and TRBJ1-3; D remains ambiguous. This CDR3 contains 15 residues. Germline loops: CDR1 MNHEY, CDR2 SVGAGI. With 7 bases removed from V and 0 bases from J, the gap between germline ends came to 13 bases. CDR3 nucleotides: TGTGCCAGCACTAGCTCGGGGTACTCTGGAAACACCATATATTTT. This codes for CASTSSGYSGNTIYF.

This clonotype was recorded at least ten times. This chain uses TRBV7-9 with TRBJ2-3, with D possibly TRBD2 on 5 matching bases. V was pared by 5 bases and J by 0 bases, with 12 bases between. Germline loops: CDR1 SEHNR, CDR2 FQNEAQ (reference sequence). CDR3 length: 15 residues. In DNA, the CDR3 is TGTGCCAGCAGCCAGAGGGCCCCTAGCACAGATACGCAGTATTTT. This translates into CASSQRAPSTDTQYF.

This chain links TRBV7-2 with TRBJ1-6; D unclear. Per germline, CDR1 SGHTA and CDR2 FQGNSA. V was shortened by 4 bases and J by 0 bases, with 13 bases between the two germline ends. This CDR3 region has 17 residues. CDR3 nucleotide sequence: TGTGCCAGCAGCTCCCATCACACAGACTCCTATAATTCACCCCTCCACTTT. This gives the protein CASSSHHTDSYNSPLHF.

This clonotype was seen a few times. The V gene is TRBV7-2, the J gene TRBJ1-6, with D maybe TRBD1 (5 bases). In germline, CDR1 is SGHTA, CDR2 FQGNSA. This CDR3 region has 13 residues. Trimming removed 4 bases at V and 7 bases at J, with 8 bases between. The CDR3 nucleotides are TGTGCCAGCAGCTGGGACCGCAATTCACCCCTCCACTTT. It specifies CASSWDRNSPLHF.

This clonotype was observed a handful of times. The V and J genes are TRBV7-2 and TRBJ2-3; weak D call: TRBD2 (5 bases). The V gene lost 1 base and the J gene lost 14 bases, with 19 bases spanning the gap. The CDR3 runs 14 residues. Germline V gene data show CDR1 as SGHTA and CDR2 as FQGNSA. Written as DNA, the CDR3 is TGTGCCAGCAGCTTAGAAAATCCCGCTAGCTTGTGGTATTTT. The encoded protein is CASSLENPASLWYF.